This TCR beta chain was documented in a study of blood T cells in healthy people across ages. Study-level background: The template switching approach captured approximately one barcoded beta molecule for every two T cells.

Together with a sample-barcoded 5' primer, a J-beta primer mix was included in a second PCR lasting about 7 to 11 cycles. TCRdb independently ran MiXCR on the 5' RACE reads; one entry per CDR3 protein. In the table there are about 640,000 distinct CDR3 sequences, about 30% of which are singletons. As to this clonotype: Its specificity is not known.

There are 16 residues in the CDR3. J lost 0 bases, V lost 5 bases, and 6 bases had no gene match. Germline loops: CDR1 LNHNV, CDR2 YYDKDF (reference sequence). Study findings and constraints: The study found TCR beta diversity correlated strongly with naive T cell percentage. Conclusively comparing naive with antigen-experienced cells was impossible with unsorted PBMCs. Age brought a roughly linear fall in TCR beta diversity measured per million T cells.

This receptor was identified in a woman older than 75 in good health. The sequenced sample was blood. The chain uses TRBV15 and TRBJ1-5, with TRBD1 matching 8 bases. The CDR3 DNA is TGTGCCACCAGCGGCCGGGACAGGATTAGCAATCAGCCCCAGCATTTT. As protein: CATSGRDRISNQPQHF.